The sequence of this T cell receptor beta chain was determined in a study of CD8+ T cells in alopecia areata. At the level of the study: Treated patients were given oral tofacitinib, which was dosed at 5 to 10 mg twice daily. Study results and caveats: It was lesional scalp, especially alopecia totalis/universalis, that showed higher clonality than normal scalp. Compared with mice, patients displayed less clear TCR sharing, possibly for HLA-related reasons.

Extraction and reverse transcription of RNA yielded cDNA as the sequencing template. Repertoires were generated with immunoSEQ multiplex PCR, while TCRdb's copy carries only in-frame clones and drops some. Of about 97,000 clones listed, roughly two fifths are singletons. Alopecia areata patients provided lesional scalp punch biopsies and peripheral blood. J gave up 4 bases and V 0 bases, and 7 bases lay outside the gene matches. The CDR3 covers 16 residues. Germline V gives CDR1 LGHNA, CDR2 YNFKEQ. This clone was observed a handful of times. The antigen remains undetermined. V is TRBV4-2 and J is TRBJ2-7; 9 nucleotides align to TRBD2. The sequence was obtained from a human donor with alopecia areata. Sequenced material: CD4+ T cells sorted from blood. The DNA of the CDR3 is TGTGCCAGCAGCCAAGAGATTAGCGGGAGCGGGTACGAGCAGTACTTC. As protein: CASSQEISGSGYEQYF.